The following is a TCR beta chain sequence with its context. Seattle's cohort entered during active infection and was followed longitudinally. The authors' processing: Quantification of nucleated cells was approximated via reference gene primer amplification. TCRdb keeps only in-frame clones here, not all; method: immunoSEQ multiplex PCR. That table furnishes V, J and clone size, whereas the DNA furnished D and trimming. The table lists roughly 110,000 clones, over 60% of them singletons. The entry originates in a study of blood T cell repertoires in COVID-19. On the study more broadly: Italy, Spain and the United States were the sources of the convalescent and acute COVID-19 samples. PBMCs, B-cell-depleted T cells, or T cells provided the cDNA or gDNA that made up the material.

The germline CDR1 and CDR2 sequences are SNHLY and FYNNEI. Trimming cost V 11 bases and J 8 bases, with 18 bases left between them. The CDR3 length is 12 residues. The sequencing input was peripheral blood. This sequence joins TRBV2 and TRBJ1-2, with D possibly TRBD1 on 5 matching bases. The TCR was taken from a man of 80 years or more with COVID-19, enrolled during active disease. The CDR3 sequence is CASGLLSFGYTF. CDR3 bases: TGTGCCTCGGGACTCCTTAGTTTCGGCTACACCTTC.